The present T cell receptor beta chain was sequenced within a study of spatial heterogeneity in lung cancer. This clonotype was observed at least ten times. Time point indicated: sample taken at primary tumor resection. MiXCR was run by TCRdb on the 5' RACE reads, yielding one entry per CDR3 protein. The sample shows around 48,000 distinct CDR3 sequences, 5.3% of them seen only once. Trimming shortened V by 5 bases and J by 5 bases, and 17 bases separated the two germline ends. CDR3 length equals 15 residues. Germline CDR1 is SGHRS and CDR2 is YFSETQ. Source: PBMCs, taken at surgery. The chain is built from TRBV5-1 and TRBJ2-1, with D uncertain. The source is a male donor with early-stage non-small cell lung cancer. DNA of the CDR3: TGCGCCAGCAGGGATCAAGGCGTTTTTAACAATGAGCAGTTCTTC. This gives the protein CASRDQGVFNNEQFF. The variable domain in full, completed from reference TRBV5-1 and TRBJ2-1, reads KAGVTQTPRYLIKTRGQQVTLSCSPISGHRSVSWYQQTPGQGLQFLFEYFSETQRNKGNFPGRFSGRQFSNSRSEMNVSTLELGDSALYLCASRDQGVFNNEQFFGPGTRLTVL.